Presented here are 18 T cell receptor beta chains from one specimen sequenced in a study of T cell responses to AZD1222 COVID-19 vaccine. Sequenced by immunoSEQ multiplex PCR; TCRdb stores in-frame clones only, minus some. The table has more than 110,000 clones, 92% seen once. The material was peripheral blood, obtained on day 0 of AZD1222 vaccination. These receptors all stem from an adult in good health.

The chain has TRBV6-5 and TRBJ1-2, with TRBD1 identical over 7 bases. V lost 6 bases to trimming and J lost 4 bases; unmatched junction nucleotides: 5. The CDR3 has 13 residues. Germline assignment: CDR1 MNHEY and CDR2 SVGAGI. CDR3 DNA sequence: TGTGCCAGCAGGGCGACAGGGACCTATGGCTACACCTTC. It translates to CASRATGTYGYTF.

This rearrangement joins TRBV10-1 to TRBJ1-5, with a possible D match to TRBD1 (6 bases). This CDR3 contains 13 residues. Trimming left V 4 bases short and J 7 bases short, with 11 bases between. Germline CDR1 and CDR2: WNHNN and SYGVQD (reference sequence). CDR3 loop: CASSAVGGQPQHF. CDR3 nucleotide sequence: TGCGCCAGCAGTGCCGTTGGGGGCCAGCCCCAGCATTTT.

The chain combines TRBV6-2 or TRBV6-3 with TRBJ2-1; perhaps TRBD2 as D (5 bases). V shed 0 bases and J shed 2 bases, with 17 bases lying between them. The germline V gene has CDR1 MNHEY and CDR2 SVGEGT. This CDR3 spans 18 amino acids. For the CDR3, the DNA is TGTGCCAGCAGTTACTCCACACATCTTTGGGGAGCCTACAATGAGCAGTTCTTC. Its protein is CASSYSTHLWGAYNEQFF.

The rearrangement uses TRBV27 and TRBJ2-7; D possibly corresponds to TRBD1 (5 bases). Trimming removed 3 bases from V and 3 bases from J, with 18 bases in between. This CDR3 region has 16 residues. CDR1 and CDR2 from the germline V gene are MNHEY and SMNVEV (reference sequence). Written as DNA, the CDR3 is TGTGCCAGCAGTTTGCATCAGGGAATGAACTTCTACGAGCAGTACTTC. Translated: CASSLHQGMNFYEQYF.

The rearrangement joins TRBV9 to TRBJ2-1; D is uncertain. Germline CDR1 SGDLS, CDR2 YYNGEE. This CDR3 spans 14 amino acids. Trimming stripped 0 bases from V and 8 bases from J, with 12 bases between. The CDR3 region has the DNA TGTGCCAGCAGCGTAGATGTGGCCCTAGATGAGCAGTTCTTC. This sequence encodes CASSVDVALDEQFF.

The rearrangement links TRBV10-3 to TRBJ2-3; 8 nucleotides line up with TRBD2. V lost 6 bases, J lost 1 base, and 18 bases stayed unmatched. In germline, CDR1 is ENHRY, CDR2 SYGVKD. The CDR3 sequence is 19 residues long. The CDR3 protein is CAISPLGSSGARGTDTQYF. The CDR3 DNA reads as TGTGCCATCAGCCCCCTGGGAAGTAGCGGGGCGAGGGGCACAGATACGCAGTATTTT.

The CDR3 spells CASSDGRFSTDTQYF. CDR3 in DNA: TGTGCCAGCAGTGACGGGCGGTTTAGCACAGATACGCAGTATTTT. V gene TRBV6-4 combines with J gene TRBJ2-3; no clear D gene. CDR1 MRHNA and CDR2 SNTAGT come from the germline V gene. Trimming pared 2 bases from V and 0 bases from J, leaving 9 bases between. CDR3 length: 15 residues.

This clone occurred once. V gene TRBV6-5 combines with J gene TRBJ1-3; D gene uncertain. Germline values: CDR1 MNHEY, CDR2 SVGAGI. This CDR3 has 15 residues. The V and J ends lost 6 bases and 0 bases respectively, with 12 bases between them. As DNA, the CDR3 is TGTGCCAGCAGGGATATAAGGAGCTCTGGAAACACCATATATTTT. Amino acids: CASRDIRSSGNTIYF.

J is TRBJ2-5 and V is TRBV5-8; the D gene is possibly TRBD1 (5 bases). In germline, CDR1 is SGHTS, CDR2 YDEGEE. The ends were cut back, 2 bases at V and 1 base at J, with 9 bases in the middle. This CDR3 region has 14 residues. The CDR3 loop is CASSFVDSQETQYF. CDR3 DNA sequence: TGTGCCAGCAGCTTTGTCGACAGCCAAGAGACCCAGTACTTC. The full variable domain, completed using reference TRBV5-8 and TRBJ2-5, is EAGVTQSPTHLIKTRGQQATLRCSPISGHTSVYWYQQALGLGLQFLLWYDEGEERNRGNFPPRFSGRQFPNYSSELNVNALELEDSALYLCASSFVDSQETQYFGPGTRLLVL.

The CDR3 region has the DNA TGTGCCAGCAGTGGGTCTGCGAACACTGAAGCTTTCTTT. Its protein is CASSGSANTEAFF. V and J are TRBV2 and TRBJ1-1; no clear D. The CDR3 runs to 13 residues. The V gene lost 4 bases and the J gene lost 1 base, with 7 bases spanning the gap. Germline V gene sequence: CDR1 SNHLY, CDR2 FYNNEI.

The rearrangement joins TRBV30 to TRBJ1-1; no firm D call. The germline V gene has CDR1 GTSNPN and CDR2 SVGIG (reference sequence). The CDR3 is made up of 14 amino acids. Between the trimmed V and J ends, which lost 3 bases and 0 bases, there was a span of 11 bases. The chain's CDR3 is CAWRRTAMNTEAFF. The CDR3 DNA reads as TGTGCCTGGAGGCGAACAGCCATGAACACTGAAGCTTTCTTT.

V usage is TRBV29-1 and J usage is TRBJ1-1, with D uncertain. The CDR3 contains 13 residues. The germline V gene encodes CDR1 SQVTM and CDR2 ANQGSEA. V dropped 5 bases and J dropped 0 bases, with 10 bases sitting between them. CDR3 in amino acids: CSVRGRLNTEAFF. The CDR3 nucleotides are TGCAGCGTTAGAGGCAGGCTGAACACTGAAGCTTTCTTT.

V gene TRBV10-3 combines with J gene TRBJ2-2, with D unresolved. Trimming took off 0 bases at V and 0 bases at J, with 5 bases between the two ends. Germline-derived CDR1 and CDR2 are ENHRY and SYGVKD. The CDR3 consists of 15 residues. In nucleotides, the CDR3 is TGTGCCATCAGTGAGTCGGTTTCGAACACCGGGGAGCTGTTTTTT. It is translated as CAISESVSNTGELFF.

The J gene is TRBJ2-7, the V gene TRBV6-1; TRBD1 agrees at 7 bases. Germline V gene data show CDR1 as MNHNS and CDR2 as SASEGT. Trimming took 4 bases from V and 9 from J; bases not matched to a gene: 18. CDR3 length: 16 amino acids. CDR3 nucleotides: TGTGCCAGCAGTGGGGACAGAAGTACGAGATGGATTGGGCAGTACTTC. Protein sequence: CASSGDRSTRWIGQYF.

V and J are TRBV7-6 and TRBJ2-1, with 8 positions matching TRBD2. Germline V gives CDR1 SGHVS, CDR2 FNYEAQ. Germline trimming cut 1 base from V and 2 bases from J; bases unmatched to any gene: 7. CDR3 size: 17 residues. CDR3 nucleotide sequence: TGTGCCAGCAGCTTAGAGGGCGGGAGGTCAACCTACAATGAGCAGTTCTTC. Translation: CASSLEGGRSTYNEQFF.

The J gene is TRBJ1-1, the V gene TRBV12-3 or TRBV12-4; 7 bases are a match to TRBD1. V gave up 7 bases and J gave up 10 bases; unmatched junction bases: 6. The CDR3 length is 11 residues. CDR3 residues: CASTKGAGAFF. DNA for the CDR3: TGTGCCAGCACCAAGGGGGCTGGAGCTTTCTTT.

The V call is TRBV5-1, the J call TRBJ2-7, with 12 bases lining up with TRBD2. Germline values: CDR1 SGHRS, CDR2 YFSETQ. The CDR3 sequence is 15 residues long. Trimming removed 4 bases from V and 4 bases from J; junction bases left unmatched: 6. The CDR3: CASSPSGRATYEQYF. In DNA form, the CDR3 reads TGCGCCAGCAGCCCTAGCGGGAGGGCCACGTACGAGCAGTACTTC.

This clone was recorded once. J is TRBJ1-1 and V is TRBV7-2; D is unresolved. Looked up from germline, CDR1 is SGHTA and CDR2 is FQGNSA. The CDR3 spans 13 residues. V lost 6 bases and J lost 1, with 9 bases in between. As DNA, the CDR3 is TGTGCCAGCAGAGGACCGCCGAACACTGAAGCTTTCTTT. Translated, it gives CASRGPPNTEAFF.